These 11 T cell receptor beta chains originate from one sample sequenced in a study of shared clonotypes between healthy human individuals. Clones were sequenced by immunoSEQ multiplex PCR, and TCRdb holds only the in-frame ones, with some missing. The sample comprises about 800,000 clones, about 97% of which are singletons, and less than 0.25% rests with the top ten. Naive CD8 populations comprised CD45RO-negative cells positively selected for CCR7, excluding terminally differentiated effector memory CD45RA+ cells. Material for sequencing was naive CD8+ T cells sorted from blood. Every receptor here comes from a man aged 30-40 years in good health.

The chain couples TRBV27 to TRBJ2-1; D is perhaps TRBD2 (5 bases). CDR1 and CDR2 (germline): MNHEY, SMNVEV (reference sequence). V was pared by 2 bases and J by 4 bases, with 12 bases between. CDR3 length equals 15 residues. CDR3 residues: CASSLMGAQYNEQFF. The CDR3 region has the DNA TGTGCCAGCAGTTTAATGGGAGCGCAGTACAATGAGCAGTTCTTC.

The chain recombines TRBV15 with TRBJ2-1, with 9 nucleotides matching TRBD1. V was pared by 0 bases and J by 9 bases, with 3 bases of the junction left unmatched. The CDR3 loop spans 14 amino acids. Germline CDR1 reads LNHNV; CDR2 reads YYDKDF (reference sequence). CDR3 region: CATSRDRQGGEQFF. DNA of the CDR3: TGTGCCACCAGCAGAGACCGACAGGGGGGTGAGCAGTTCTTC. The full variable domain, with the rest looked up from reference TRBV15 and TRBJ2-1, is DAMVIQNPRYQVTQFGKPVTLSCSQTLNHNVMYWYQQKSSQAPKLLFHYYDKDFNNEADTPDNFQSRRPNTSFCFLDIRSPGLGDTAMYLCATSRDRQGGEQFFGPGTRLTVL.

This chain joins TRBV30 and TRBJ1-3; D perhaps matches TRBD1 (6 bases). The CDR3 is 13 amino acids. Germline V gene lookup returns CDR1 GTSNPN and CDR2 SVGIG (reference sequence). The V end was cut by 1 base, the J end by 4 bases, with 8 bases between. The CDR3 region is CAWSEGVGNTIYF. In DNA form, the CDR3 reads TGTGCCTGGAGTGAGGGGGTCGGAAACACCATATATTTT.

The V call is TRBV25-1, the J call TRBJ2-1, with no clear D. This CDR3 contains 10 residues. Germline lookup yields CDR1 MGHDK and CDR2 SYGVNS. The V and J ends lost 8 bases and 10 bases respectively, with 9 bases between them. CDR3 region: CASQSREQFF. The CDR3 region has the DNA TGTGCCAGCCAGTCGCGCGAGCAGTTCTTC.

As for this clone: The identical CDR3 is also encoded by other nucleotide sequences in the sample. This chain links TRBV6-6 with TRBJ2-2; D call uncertain. The CDR3 is made up of 12 amino acids. Looked up from germline, CDR1 is MNHNY and CDR2 is SVGAGI (reference sequence). V was shortened by 0 bases and J by 5 bases, with 1 base between the two germline ends. CDR3 residues: CASSYSTGELFF. CDR3 in DNA: TGTGCCAGCAGTTACTCTACCGGGGAGCTGTTTTTT.

In DNA, the CDR3 is TGTGCCAGCAGTACCCAAGGGGGGGGACAGCCCCAGCATTTT. It yields the protein CASSTQGGGQPQHF. The chain couples TRBV28 to TRBJ1-5; TRBD1 might be the D (6 bases). V shed 5 bases and J shed 7 bases, with 15 bases lying between them. The CDR3 spans 14 residues. Germline assignment: CDR1 MDHEN and CDR2 SYDVKM.

J is TRBJ2-3 and V is TRBV11-2; 7 positions agree with TRBD1. V was pared by 2 bases and J by 2 bases, with 7 bases of the junction left unmatched. Germline-derived CDR1 and CDR2 are SGHAT and FQNNGV. CDR3 size: 16 residues. CDR3 bases: TGTGCCAGCAGCTTATATCCAGGGGGAAACACAGATACGCAGTATTTT. Translation gives CASSLYPGGNTDTQYF.

V usage is TRBV19 and J usage is TRBJ1-1; D remains ambiguous. CDR1 is LNHDA, CDR2 SQIVND, per germline (reference sequence). V gave up 5 bases and J gave up 11 bases, with 15 bases separating them. This CDR3 region has 12 residues. Here the CDR3 reads CASSARSGDAFF. CDR3 DNA sequence: TGTGCCAGTAGTGCGAGGAGCGGTGATGCTTTCTTT.

The chain carries TRBV5-1 and TRBJ2-1; 9 nucleotides agree with TRBD2. Trimming removed 2 bases from V and 0 bases from J; junction bases left unmatched: 6. Germline V gives CDR1 SGHRS, CDR2 YFSETQ. This CDR3 has 17 residues. CDR3 protein: CASSFSGSYSSYNEQFF. For the CDR3, the DNA is TGCGCCAGCAGCTTTAGCGGGAGTTACAGCTCCTACAATGAGCAGTTCTTC.

Comments on this clone: Other DNA sequences in this specimen translate into the identical CDR3. This CDR3 is CASSLGGPGEQYF. The CDR3 DNA is TGTGCCAGCAGCTTAGGGGGGCCGGGGGAGCAGTACTTC. The chain employs TRBV7-6 and TRBJ2-7; perhaps TRBD1 as D (6 bases). Trimming removed 1 base from V and 7 bases from J, with 11 bases in between. The CDR3 loop spans 13 amino acids. In germline, CDR1 is SGHVS, CDR2 FNYEAQ.

V gene TRBV9 combines with J gene TRBJ2-7; 12 bases align to TRBD1. J was trimmed by 2 bases and V by 3 bases; bases with no gene match: 9. CDR1 is SGDLS and CDR2 is YYNGEE in the germline V gene. This CDR3 spans 17 amino acids. CDR3 region: CASSATGQGATPYEQYF. The CDR3 nucleotides read TGTGCCAGCAGCGCAACGGGACAGGGGGCAACTCCCTACGAGCAGTACTTC.